This T cell receptor beta chain was obtained from a study of blood T cell repertoires in COVID-19. At the level of the study: Some COVID-19 samples were acute and others convalescent; all came from the United States, Italy and Spain. The analysed material was cDNA or gDNA that came from T cells, B-cell-depleted T cells, or PBMCs.

In the original workflow: Reference gene primer amplification yielded estimated nucleated cell counts. The repertoire was sequenced with immunoSEQ multiplex PCR; TCRdb's copy has only in-frame clones and lacks some. V, J and clone size reflect that table, while D and trimming were determined from the DNA. The table lists approximately 200,000 clones, 88% of them singletons. The CDR3 totals 14 residues. Germline CDR1 LNHDA, CDR2 SQIVND (reference sequence). Trimming removed 3 bases from V and 4 bases from J, with 9 bases in between. Sequenced sample: peripheral blood. The V and J genes are TRBV19 and TRBJ1-4, with D unresolved. This TCR derives from a woman aged 60 to 75 with acute or convalescent COVID-19. Here the CDR3 DNA reads TGTGCCAGTAGTATGGCAGGTCATAATGAAAAACTGTTTTTT. This translates into CASSMAGHNEKLFF. Using reference TRBV19 and TRBJ1-4 for the parts outside the CDR3, the full variable domain is DGGITQSPKYLFRKEGQNVTLSCEQNLNHDAMYWYRQDPGQGLRLIYYSQIVNDFQKGDIAEGYSVSREKKESFPLTVTSAQKNPTAFYLCASSMAGHNEKLFFGSGTQLSVL.